This TCR beta chain is drawn from a study of T cells after yellow fever vaccination. Study-wide context: Fractions with few cells were prepared using SMART-Seq v4 Ultra Low Input. Study-wide results and caveats: Abundant clonotypes from the bulk population could contaminate FACS-sorted repertoires. Most primary-vaccination clones recurred post-booster (just under 98% CD4, 85% to 90% CD8).

Many counts were recorded for this clonotype. What it binds is unknown. MiXCR, run by TCRdb on the 5' RACE reads, gives a single entry per CDR3 protein. This sample has approximately 120,000 distinct CDR3 sequences; around 7.4% occur once, and the top ten carry roughly 2.6%. In germline, CDR1 is SGHRS, CDR2 YFSETQ. The CDR3 extends over 14 amino acids. V lost 1 base and J 2 bases, leaving 9 bases between the germline ends. The rearrangement joins TRBV5-1 to TRBJ1-2; a possible D gene is TRBD1 (5 bases). Sequenced material: CD4+ T cells sorted from PBMCs, taken around 10 days after the first yellow fever vaccination. This sequence was found in a man younger than 30 who received the YFV17D yellow fever vaccine. CDR3 protein: CASSLSPGNYGYTF. CDR3 nucleotide sequence: TGCGCCAGCAGCTTGTCCCCAGGGAACTATGGCTACACCTTC.